This passage covers 19 T cell receptor beta chains from one sample sequenced in a study of preoperative IRX-2 immunotherapy in early breast cancer. Some clones are missing from TCRdb's copy, which holds only in-frame ones; the method was immunoSEQ multiplex PCR. This sample has approximately 98,000 clones; roughly 89% occur once, and the top ten carry over 2%. This sample's treatment: preoperative locoregional IRX-2 cytokine immunotherapy. The source material was tumor tissue, sampled after IRX-2 immunotherapy. Receptors were obtained from a human donor with breast cancer.

The V and J genes are TRBV4-1 and TRBJ2-5, with D tentatively TRBD2 (6 bases). Germline CDR1 and CDR2: MGHRA and YSYEKL. V was trimmed by 1 base and J by 2 bases, leaving 11 bases between them. The CDR3 is 15 amino acids. The CDR3 is CASSQAGGRQETQYF. Here the CDR3 DNA reads TGCGCCAGCAGCCAAGCCGGGGGAAGGCAAGAGACCCAGTACTTC.

The chain joins TRBV5-1 to TRBJ2-7, with TRBD1 as a possible D gene (6 bases). This CDR3 contains 15 residues. Germline loops: CDR1 SGHRS, CDR2 YFSETQ. V lost 2 bases to trimming and J lost 2 bases, with 14 bases between them. The chain's CDR3 is CASSLGGPNPYEQYF. The CDR3 region has the DNA TGCGCCAGCAGCTTAGGGGGACCAAACCCCTACGAGCAGTACTTC. Full variable domain (remainder filled in from reference TRBV5-1 and TRBJ2-7): KAGVTQTPRYLIKTRGQQVTLSCSPISGHRSVSWYQQTPGQGLQFLFEYFSETQRNKGNFPGRFSGRQFSNSRSEMNVSTLELGDSALYLCASSLGGPNPYEQYFGPGTRLTVT.

This rearrangement joins TRBV29-1 to TRBJ1-2, with TRBD1 identical over 8 bases. After removal of 2 bases from V and 6 bases from J, the junction contained 8 bases not matched to a gene. Germline V lookup: CDR1 SQVTM, CDR2 ANQGSEA. The CDR3 has 14 residues. CDR3 DNA sequence: TGCAGCGTTGAACAACAGGGGGGTGTGGATGGCTACACCTTC. It specifies CSVEQQGGVDGYTF.

The V and J genes are TRBV19 and TRBJ1-2; maybe TRBD1 (5 bases). With 8 bases removed from V and 8 bases from J, the gap between germline ends came to 12 bases. The germline V gene has CDR1 LNHDA and CDR2 SQIVND (reference sequence). The CDR3 totals 11 residues. CDR3 nucleotides: TGTGCCAGTCACCAGGGTGGCGGCTACACCTTC. Residues: CASHQGGGYTF.

V gene TRBV12-5 combines with J gene TRBJ2-4, with D perhaps matching TRBD1 (5 bases). CDR1 and CDR2 from the germline V gene are LGHNT and FRNRAP. V lost 6 bases and J lost 3, with 15 bases in between. The CDR3 loop spans 15 amino acids. DNA for the CDR3: TGTGCTAGTGGCCATTCTGGGGCTGGCAAAAACATTCAGTACTTC. Its protein is CASGHSGAGKNIQYF.

CDR3 in amino acids: CASSPSSGGGEGTQYF. Written as DNA, the CDR3 is TGTGCCAGCTCCCCATCTAGCGGGGGCGGGGAAGGTACGCAGTATTTT. The V and J genes are TRBV18 and TRBJ2-3, with 10 bases fitting TRBD2. The CDR3 length is 16 residues. With V trimmed by 6 bases and J by 8 bases, 14 bases remained unmatched. The germline gives CDR1 KGHSH, CDR2 LQKENI.

The genes are TRBV11-3 and TRBJ1-3; 8 nucleotides line up with TRBD1. The CDR3 contains 15 residues. Germline V gene sequence: CDR1 SGHNT, CDR2 YENEEA. V was clipped by 7 bases and J by 0 bases; unmatched bases: 5. CDR3 DNA sequence: TGTGCCAGCACTTGGACAGGGTTCTCTGGAAACACCATATATTTT. Its translation: CASTWTGFSGNTIYF.

V and J are TRBV5-1 and TRBJ2-7, with a weak D call TRBD2 (6 bases). The CDR3 spans 16 residues. Trimming pared 3 bases from V and 3 bases from J, leaving 19 bases between. In germline, CDR1 is SGHRS, CDR2 YFSETQ. CDR3 protein: CASSYMTVPGLYEQYF. The CDR3 nucleotides are TGCGCCAGCAGCTACATGACAGTTCCGGGACTCTACGAGCAGTACTTC.

The V gene is TRBV19, the J gene TRBJ2-1, with D possibly being TRBD1 (7 bases). The CDR3 totals 15 residues. Germline V CDR1 and CDR2: LNHDA, SQIVND (reference sequence). Between the trimmed V and J ends, which lost 10 bases and 9 bases, there was a span of 25 bases. CDR3 residues: CATMGGQSGQGEQFF. For the CDR3, the DNA is TGTGCCACCATGGGGGGACAGTCCGGGCAGGGTGAGCAGTTCTTC.

The chain uses TRBV6-7 and TRBJ2-6; the D call may be TRBD1 or TRBD2 (5 bases each). TRBV6-7 is filed as an ORF, its function uncertain. V was shortened by 10 bases and J by 4 bases, with 14 bases between the two germline ends. The CDR3 is 14 residues long. The CDR3 protein is CATRPGLGANVLTF. The CDR3 DNA sequence: TGTGCCACCCGGCCGGGGCTAGGGGCCAACGTCCTGACTTTC.

The V and J genes are TRBV19 and TRBJ2-1; D gene ambiguous. This CDR3 spans 14 amino acids. Germline V gene sequence: CDR1 LNHDA, CDR2 SQIVND (reference sequence). Trimming removed 0 bases from V and 7 bases from J, with 10 bases in between. The CDR3 region is CASSIELPRNEQFF. As DNA, the CDR3 is TGTGCCAGTAGTATAGAACTCCCGAGGAATGAGCAGTTCTTC.

The V and J genes are TRBV7-7 and TRBJ2-3; 7 nucleotides match TRBD2. This CDR3 is 16 amino acids long. From germline, CDR1 is SSHAT and CDR2 FNYEAQ (reference sequence). V shed 3 bases and J 1 base; nucleotides not matched to a gene: 7. CDR3 sequence (DNA): TGTGCCAGCAGCTTGGGAGGGGTTCTCGGCACAGATACGCAGTATTTT. This codes for CASSLGGVLGTDTQYF.

The chain recombines TRBV4-1 with TRBJ1-5; possible D gene TRBD1, 5 bases. The CDR3 length is 15 residues. Trimming pared 2 bases from V and 4 bases from J, leaving 12 bases between. Looked up from germline, CDR1 is MGHRA and CDR2 is YSYEKL. CDR3 sequence reads: CASSQPGGGNQPQHF. Here the CDR3 DNA reads TGCGCCAGCAGCCAACCGGGGGGAGGGAATCAGCCCCAGCATTTT.

The rearrangement uses TRBV28 and TRBJ1-1; weak D call: TRBD1 (5 bases). Trimming cost V 6 bases and J 4 bases, with 15 bases left between them. The CDR3 runs to 14 residues. Per the germline V gene, CDR1 is MDHEN and CDR2 is SYDVKM. The CDR3 sequence: CASRSGGRSTEAFF. The CDR3 DNA follows: TGTGCCAGCAGGTCCGGGGGACGGTCCACTGAAGCTTTCTTT.

The chain combines TRBV18 with TRBJ1-2; 8 nucleotides line up with TRBD1. Per germline, CDR1 KGHSH and CDR2 LQKENI. This CDR3 region has 13 residues. The junction had 4 bases not matched to a gene; V was cut back by 3 bases and J by 7 bases. The CDR3 sequence: CASSPQGALGYTF. CDR3 nucleotide sequence: TGTGCCAGCTCACCCCAGGGGGCGCTTGGCTACACCTTC.

The rearrangement links TRBV5-1 to TRBJ1-2, with D uncertain. Trimming pared 0 bases from V and 0 bases from J, leaving 9 bases between. Germline values: CDR1 SGHRS, CDR2 YFSETQ. This CDR3 contains 15 residues. CDR3 in DNA: TGCGCCAGCAGCTTGGGTGACGGCTCTAACTATGGCTACACCTTC. Its translation: CASSLGDGSNYGYTF.

The CDR3 sequence is CASSENFGNTIYF. In DNA form, the CDR3 reads TGCGCCAGCAGTGAGAATTTTGGAAACACCATATATTTT. This sequence joins TRBV10-2 and TRBJ1-3; D gene unclear. There are 13 residues in the CDR3. Germline CDR1 is WSHSY and CDR2 is SAAADI. V gave up 2 bases and J gave up 3 bases, with 5 bases separating them.

The chain employs TRBV7-1 and TRBJ2-7; possibly TRBD2 for D (6 bases). TRBV7-1 is filed as an ORF, its function uncertain. Between the trimmed V and J ends, which lost 4 bases and 2 bases, there was a span of 27 bases. CDR3 size: 19 residues. CDR3 protein: CASSLDPWGTFTFTYEQYF. Written as DNA, the CDR3 is TGTGCCAGCAGCTTAGATCCCTGGGGGACTTTTACTTTTACCTACGAGCAGTACTTC.

This clone appeared many times. This chain links TRBV6-8 with TRBJ1-2; a weak D match, TRBD1 (6 bases). V dropped 5 bases and J dropped 0 bases, with 10 bases sitting between them. The CDR3 sequence is 14 residues long. Germline V CDR1 and CDR2: MNHGY, SAAAGT. CDR3 protein: CASSPDRANYGYTF. The CDR3 DNA sequence: TGTGCCAGCAGTCCGGACAGAGCTAACTATGGCTACACCTTC.